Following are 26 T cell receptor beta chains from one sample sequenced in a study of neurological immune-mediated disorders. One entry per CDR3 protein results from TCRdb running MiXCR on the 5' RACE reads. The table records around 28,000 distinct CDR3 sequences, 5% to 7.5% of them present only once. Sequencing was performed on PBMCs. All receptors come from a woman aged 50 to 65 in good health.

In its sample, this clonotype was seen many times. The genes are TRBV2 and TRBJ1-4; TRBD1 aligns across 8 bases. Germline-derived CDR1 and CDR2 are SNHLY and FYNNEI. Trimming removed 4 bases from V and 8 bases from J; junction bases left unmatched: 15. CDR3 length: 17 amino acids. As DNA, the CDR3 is TGTGCCAGCAGTGGGGGGACAGGTGTGACGGACGGGGAAAAACTGTTTTTT. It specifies CASSGGTGVTDGEKLFF.

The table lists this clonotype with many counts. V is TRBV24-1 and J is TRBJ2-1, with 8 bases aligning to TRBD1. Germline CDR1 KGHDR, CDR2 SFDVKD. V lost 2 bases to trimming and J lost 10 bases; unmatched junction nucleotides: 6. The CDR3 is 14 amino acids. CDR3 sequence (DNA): TGTGCCACCAGTGATTCTCCGGGACAGGAGGAGCAGTTCTTC. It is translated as CATSDSPGQEEQFF.

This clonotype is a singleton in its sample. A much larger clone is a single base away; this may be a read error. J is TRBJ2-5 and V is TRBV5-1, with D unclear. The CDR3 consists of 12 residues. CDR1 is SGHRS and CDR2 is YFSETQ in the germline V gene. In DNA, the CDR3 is TGCACCAACAGTCATGGGAAAGAGACCCAGTACTTC. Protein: CTNSHGKETQYF.

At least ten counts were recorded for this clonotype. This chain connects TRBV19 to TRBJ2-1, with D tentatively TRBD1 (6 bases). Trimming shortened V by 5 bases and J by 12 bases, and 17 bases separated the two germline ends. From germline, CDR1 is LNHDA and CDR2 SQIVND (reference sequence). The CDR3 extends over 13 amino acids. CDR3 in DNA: TGTGCCAGTAGTCGAACTTCGGACAGAGGGCAGTTCTTC. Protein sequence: CASSRTSDRGQFF.

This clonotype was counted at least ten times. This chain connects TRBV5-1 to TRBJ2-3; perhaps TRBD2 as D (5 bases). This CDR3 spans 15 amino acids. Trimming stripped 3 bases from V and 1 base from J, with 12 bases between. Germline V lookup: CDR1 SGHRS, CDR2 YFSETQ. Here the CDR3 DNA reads TGCGCCAGCAGCTGGAGAGCGGAAGGCACAGATACGCAGTATTTT. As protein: CASSWRAEGTDTQYF. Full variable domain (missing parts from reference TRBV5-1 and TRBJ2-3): KAGVTQTPRYLIKTRGQQVTLSCSPISGHRSVSWYQQTPGQGLQFLFEYFSETQRNKGNFPGRFSGRQFSNSRSEMNVSTLELGDSALYLCASSWRAEGTDTQYFGPGTRLTVL.

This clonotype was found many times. The CDR3 DNA is TGCAGTGCTAGAGATCGGCACAAGGTGGATGAGCAGTTCTTC. This encodes CSARDRHKVDEQFF. The chain has TRBV20-1 and TRBJ2-1; D is unclear. CDR3 size: 14 residues. CDR1 and CDR2 from the germline V gene are DFQATT and SNEGSKA (reference sequence). V lost 0 bases to trimming and J lost 8 bases, with 14 bases between them.

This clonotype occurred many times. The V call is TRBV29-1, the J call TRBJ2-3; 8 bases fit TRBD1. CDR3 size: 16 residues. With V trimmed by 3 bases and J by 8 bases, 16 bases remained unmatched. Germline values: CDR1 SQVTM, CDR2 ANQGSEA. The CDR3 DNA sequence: TGCAGCGTTGAGGGGGCTGACAGGGGCGGGATGGGTACGCAGTATTTT. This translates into CSVEGADRGGMGTQYF.

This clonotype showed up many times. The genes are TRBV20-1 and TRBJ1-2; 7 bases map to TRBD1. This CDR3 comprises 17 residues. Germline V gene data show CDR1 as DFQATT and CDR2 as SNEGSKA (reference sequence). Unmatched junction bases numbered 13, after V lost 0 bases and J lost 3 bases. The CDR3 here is CSARDRTGAPLDYGYTF. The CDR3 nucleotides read TGCAGTGCTAGAGATCGGACAGGCGCTCCATTGGACTATGGCTACACCTTC.

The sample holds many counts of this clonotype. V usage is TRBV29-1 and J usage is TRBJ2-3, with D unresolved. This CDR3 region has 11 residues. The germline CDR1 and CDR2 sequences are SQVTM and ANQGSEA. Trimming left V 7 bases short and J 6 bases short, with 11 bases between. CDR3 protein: CSADHVDTQYF. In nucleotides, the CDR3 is TGCAGCGCTGACCACGTCGATACGCAGTATTTT.

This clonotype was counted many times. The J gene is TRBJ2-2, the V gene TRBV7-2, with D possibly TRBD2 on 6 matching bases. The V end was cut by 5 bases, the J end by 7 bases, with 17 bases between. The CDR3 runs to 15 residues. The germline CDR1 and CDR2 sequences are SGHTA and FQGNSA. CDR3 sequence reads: CASSLQWGVDGELFF. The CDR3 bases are TGTGCCAGCAGCCTCCAGTGGGGGGTAGACGGGGAGCTGTTTTTT.

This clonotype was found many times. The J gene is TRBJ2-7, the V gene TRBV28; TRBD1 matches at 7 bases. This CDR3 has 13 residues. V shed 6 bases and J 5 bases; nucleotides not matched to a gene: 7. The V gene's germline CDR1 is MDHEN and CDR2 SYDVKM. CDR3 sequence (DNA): TGTGCCAGCAGATCGACAGGGCTCAACGAGCAGTACTTC. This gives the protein CASRSTGLNEQYF.

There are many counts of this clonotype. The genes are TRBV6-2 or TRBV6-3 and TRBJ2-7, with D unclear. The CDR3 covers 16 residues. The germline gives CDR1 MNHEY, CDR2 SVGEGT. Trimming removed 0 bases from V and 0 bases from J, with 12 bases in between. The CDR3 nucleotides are TGTGCCAGCAGTTACTCGAAATCGGTCCTCTCCTACGAGCAGTACTTC. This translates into CASSYSKSVLSYEQYF.

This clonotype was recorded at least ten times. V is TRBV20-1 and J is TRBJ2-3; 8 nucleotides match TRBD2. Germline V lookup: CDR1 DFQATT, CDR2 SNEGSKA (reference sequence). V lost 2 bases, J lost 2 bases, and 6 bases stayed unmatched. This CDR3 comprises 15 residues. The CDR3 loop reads CSARTGGGPTDTQYF. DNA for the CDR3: TGCAGTGCTAGAACGGGAGGGGGGCCCACAGATACGCAGTATTTT.

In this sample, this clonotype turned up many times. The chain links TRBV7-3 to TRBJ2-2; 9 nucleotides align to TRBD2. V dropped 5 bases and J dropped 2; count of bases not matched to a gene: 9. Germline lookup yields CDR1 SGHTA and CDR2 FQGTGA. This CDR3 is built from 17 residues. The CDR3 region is CASSPHGGRVNTGELFF. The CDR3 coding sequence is TGTGCCAGCAGCCCCCACGGCGGGAGGGTAAACACCGGGGAGCTGTTTTTT. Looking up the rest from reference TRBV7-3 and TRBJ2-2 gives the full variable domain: GAGVSQTPSNKVTEKGKYVELRCDPISGHTALYWYRQSLGQGPEFLIYFQGTGAADDSGLPNDRFFAVRPEGSVSTLKIQRTERGDSAVYLCASSPHGGRVNTGELFFGEGSRLTVL.

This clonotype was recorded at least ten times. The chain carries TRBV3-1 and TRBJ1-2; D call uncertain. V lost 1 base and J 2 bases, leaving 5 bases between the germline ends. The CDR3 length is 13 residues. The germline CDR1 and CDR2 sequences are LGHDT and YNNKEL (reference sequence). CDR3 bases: TGTGCCAGCAGCCAAGGACGGAACTATGGCTACACCTTC. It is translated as CASSQGRNYGYTF.

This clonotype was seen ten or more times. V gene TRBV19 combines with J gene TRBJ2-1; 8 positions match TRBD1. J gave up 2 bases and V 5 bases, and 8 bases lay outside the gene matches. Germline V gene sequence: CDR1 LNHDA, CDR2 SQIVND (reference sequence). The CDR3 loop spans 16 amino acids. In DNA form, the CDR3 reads TGTGCCAGTAGTCCCGGGACAGGTCGAACCTACAATGAGCAGTTCTTC. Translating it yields CASSPGTGRTYNEQFF.

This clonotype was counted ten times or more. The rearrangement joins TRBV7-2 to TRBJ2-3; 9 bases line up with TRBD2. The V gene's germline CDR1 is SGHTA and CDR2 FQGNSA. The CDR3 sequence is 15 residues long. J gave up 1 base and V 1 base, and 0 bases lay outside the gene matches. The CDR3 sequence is CASSLGLAGTDTQYF. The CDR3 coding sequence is TGTGCCAGCAGCTTAGGACTAGCGGGCACAGATACGCAGTATTTT.

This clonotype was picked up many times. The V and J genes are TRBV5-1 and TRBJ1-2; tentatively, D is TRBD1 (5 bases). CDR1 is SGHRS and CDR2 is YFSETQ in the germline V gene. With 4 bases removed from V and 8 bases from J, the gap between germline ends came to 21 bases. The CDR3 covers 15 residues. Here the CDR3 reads CASSKETEDLWGYTF. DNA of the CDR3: TGCGCCAGCAGCAAGGAGACAGAGGACCTATGGGGCTACACCTTC.

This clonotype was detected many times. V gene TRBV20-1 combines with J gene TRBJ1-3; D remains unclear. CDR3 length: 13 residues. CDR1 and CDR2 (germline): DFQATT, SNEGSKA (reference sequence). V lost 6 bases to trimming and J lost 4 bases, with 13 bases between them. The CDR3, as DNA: TGCAGTGCAATAGCCCCTGGAGGAAACACCATATATTTT. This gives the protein CSAIAPGGNTIYF.

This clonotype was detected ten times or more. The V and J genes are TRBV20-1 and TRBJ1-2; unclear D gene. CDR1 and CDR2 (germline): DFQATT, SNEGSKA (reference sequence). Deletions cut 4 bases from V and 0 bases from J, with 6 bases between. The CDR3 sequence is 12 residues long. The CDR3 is CSAKWTNYGYTF. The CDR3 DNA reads TGCAGTGCTAAGTGGACTAACTATGGCTACACCTTC.

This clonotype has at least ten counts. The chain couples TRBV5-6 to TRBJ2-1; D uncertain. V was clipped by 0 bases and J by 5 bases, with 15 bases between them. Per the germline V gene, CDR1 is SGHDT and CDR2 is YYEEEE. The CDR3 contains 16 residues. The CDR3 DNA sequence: TGTGCCAGCAGCTTGGGGTACGGGCGTCGGAACAATGAGCAGTTCTTC. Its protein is CASSLGYGRRNNEQFF.

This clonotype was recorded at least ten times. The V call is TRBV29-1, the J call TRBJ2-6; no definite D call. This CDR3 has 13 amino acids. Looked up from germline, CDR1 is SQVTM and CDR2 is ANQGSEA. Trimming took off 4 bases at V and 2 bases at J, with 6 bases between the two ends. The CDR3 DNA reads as TGCAGCGTTGTGGAGACTGGGGCCAACGTCCTGACTTTC. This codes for CSVVETGANVLTF.

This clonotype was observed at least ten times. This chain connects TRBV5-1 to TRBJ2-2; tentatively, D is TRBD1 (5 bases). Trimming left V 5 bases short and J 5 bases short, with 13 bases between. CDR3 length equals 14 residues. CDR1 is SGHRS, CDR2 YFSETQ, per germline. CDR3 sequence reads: CASRLQTETGELFF. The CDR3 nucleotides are TGCGCCAGCAGGCTACAGACAGAGACCGGGGAGCTGTTTTTT.

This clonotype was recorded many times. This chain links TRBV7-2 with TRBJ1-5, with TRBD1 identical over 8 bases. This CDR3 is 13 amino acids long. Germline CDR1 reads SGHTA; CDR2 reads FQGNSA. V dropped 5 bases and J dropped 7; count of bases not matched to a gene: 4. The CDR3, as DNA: TGTGCCAGCAGCCGGACAGGGACCCAGCCCCAGCATTTT. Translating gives CASSRTGTQPQHF.

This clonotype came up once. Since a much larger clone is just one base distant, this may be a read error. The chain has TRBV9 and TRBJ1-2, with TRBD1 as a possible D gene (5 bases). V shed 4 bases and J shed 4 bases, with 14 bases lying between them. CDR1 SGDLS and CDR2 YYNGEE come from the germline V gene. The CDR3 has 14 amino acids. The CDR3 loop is CASSIEGIGYGYTF. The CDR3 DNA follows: TGTGCCAGCAGCATAGAGGGGATAGGCTATGGCTACACCTTC. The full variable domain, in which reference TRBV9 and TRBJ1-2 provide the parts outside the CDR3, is DSGVTQTPKHLITATGQRVTLRCSPRSGDLSVYWYQQSLDQGLQFLIQYYNGEERAKGNILERFSAQQFPDLHSELNLSSLELGDSALYFCASSIEGIGYGYTFGSGTRLTVV.

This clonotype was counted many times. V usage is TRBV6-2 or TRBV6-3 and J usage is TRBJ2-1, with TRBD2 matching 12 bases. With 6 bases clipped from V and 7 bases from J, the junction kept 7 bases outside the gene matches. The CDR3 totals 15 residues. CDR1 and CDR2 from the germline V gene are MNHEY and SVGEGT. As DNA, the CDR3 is TGTGCCAGCAGGACGACTAGCGGGAGACCTAATGAGCAGTTCTTC. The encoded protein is CASRTTSGRPNEQFF.